What follows are 2 T cell receptor beta chains derived from one specimen sequenced in a study of OX40 agonist ivuxolimab in advanced cancers. The protocol was immunoSEQ multiplex PCR, while the TCRdb copy is restricted to in-frame clones and leaves out a portion. The repertoire consists of some 62,000 clones, with roughly four fifths occurring once and the leading ten covering 9.8%. This sample comprised CD4+ or CD8+ T cells sorted from blood, obtained in a trial of the OX40 agonist ivuxolimab. These receptors were collected from an adult with an advanced solid tumor such as melanoma, head and neck, liver or kidney cancer.

There are a few counts of this clone. CDR3 loop: CASSPQGNTEAFF. In DNA form, the CDR3 reads TGTGCCAGCAGTCCACAGGGTAACACTGAAGCTTTCTTT. The rearrangement joins TRBV6-6 to TRBJ1-1, with D possibly matching TRBD1 (6 bases). Germline V gives CDR1 MNHNY, CDR2 SVGAGI (reference sequence). V shed 5 bases and J shed 2 bases, with 9 bases lying between them. The CDR3 is 13 residues long.

This clone has a handful of counts. This chain uses TRBV15 with TRBJ1-2, with a tentative D call TRBD1 (5 bases). The CDR3 has 14 residues. Between the trimmed V and J ends, which lost 1 base and 8 bases, there was a span of 14 bases. Germline CDR1 is LNHNV and CDR2 is YYDKDF (reference sequence). CDR3 DNA: TGTGCCACCAGCAGAGGTCAGGGTACGAGGGGCTACACCTTC. Its translation: CATSRGQGTRGYTF.